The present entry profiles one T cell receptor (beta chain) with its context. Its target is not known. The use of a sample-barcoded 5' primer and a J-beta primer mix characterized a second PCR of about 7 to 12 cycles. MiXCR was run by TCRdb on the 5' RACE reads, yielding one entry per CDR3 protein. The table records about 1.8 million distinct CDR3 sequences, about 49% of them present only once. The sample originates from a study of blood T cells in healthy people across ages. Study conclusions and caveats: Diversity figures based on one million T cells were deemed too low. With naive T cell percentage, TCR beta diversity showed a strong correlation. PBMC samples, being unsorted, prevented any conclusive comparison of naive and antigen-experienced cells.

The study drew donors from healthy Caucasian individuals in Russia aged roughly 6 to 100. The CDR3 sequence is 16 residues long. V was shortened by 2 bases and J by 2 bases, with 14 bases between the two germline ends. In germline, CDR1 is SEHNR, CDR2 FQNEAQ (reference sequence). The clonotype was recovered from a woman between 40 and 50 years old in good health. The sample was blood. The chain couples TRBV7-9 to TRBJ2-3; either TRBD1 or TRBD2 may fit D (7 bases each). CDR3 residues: CASSLNQGGNTDTQYF. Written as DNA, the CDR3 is TGTGCCAGCAGCTTAAATCAGGGGGGGAACACAGATACGCAGTATTTT. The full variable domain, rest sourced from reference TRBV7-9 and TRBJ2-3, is DTGVSQNPRHKITKRGQNVTFRCDPISEHNRLYWYRQTLGQGPEFLTYFQNEAQLEKSRLLSDRFSAERPKGSFSTLEIQRTEQGDSAMYLCASSLNQGGNTDTQYFGPGTRLTVL.